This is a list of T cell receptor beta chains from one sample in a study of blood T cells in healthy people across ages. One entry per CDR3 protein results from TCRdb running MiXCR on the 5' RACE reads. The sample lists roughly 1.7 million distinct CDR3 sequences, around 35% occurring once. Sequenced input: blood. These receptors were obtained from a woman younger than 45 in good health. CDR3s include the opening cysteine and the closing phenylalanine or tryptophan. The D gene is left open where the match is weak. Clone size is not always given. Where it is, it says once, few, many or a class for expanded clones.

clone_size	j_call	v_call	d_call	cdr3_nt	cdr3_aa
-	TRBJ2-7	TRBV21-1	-	TGTGCCAGCAGCAAGGGGACAAACCCTCTCGAGCAGTACTTC	CASSKGTNPLEQYF
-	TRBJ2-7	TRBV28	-	TGTGCCAGCATGGACGCGGCTACCCACGAGCAGTACTTC	CASMDAATHEQYF
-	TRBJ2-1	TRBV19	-	TGTGCCAGTAGTATTGGGGCAATCAATGAGCAGTTCTTC	CASSIGAINEQFF
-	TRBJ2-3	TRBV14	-	TGTGCCAGCAGCCAAGCCGGGATAGCAGATACGCAGTATTTT	CASSQAGIADTQYF
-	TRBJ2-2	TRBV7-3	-	TGTGCCAGCAGCCCTAACAAGGGCGAGCTGTTTTTT	CASSPNKGELFF
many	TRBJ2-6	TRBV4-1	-	TGCGCCAGCAGCCGAATTCAGGGTGCTGGGGCCAACGTCCTGACTTTC	CASSRIQGAGANVLTF
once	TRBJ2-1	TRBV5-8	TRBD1	TGTGCCAGCAGCATAGGGGACAGGGCAGAGGGGGAGCAGTTCTTC	CASSIGDRAEGEQFF
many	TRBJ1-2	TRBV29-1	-	TGCAGCGTTGAAAAAAATATGGACAGAAACTATGGCTACACCTTC	CSVEKNMDRNYGYTF
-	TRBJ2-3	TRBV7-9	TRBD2	TGTGCAGGCACCGGGACTAGCAGCGATACGCAGTATTTT	CAGTGTSSDTQYF
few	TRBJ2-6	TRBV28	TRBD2	TGTGCCACCCTAGTACGGCGGGGGTCTGGGGCCAACGTCCTGACTTTC	CATLVRRGSGANVLTF
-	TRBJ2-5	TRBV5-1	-	TGCGCTAGCAGCTGGATTAACGGGGTAGAGACCCAGTACTTC	CASSWINGVETQYF
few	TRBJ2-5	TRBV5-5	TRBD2	TGTGCCAGCAGCTTGTCATTCCTAGCGGGAGTTGGGCAGTACTTC	CASSLSFLAGVGQYF
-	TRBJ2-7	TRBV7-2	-	TGTGCCAGCAGCTCTCATAGGGACGAGCAGTACTTC	CASSSHRDEQYF
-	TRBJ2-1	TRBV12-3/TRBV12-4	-	TGTGCCAGCAGTTTACGGAACGATGAGCAGTTCTTC	CASSLRNDEQFF
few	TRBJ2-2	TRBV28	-	TGTGCCAGCAGTTTGTCCTACAGCGGGGAGCTGTTTTTT	CASSLSYSGELFF
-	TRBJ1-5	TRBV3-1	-	TGTGCCAGCAGCCAGGACGCTTATCAGCCCCAGCATTTT	CASSQDAYQPQHF
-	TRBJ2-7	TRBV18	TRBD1	TGTGCCAGCTCCCCACGGACAGGTGCCTCCTACGAGCAGTACTTC	CASSPRTGASYEQYF
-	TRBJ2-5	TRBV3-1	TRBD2	TGTGCCAGCAGCCTCGGCGGGGGAGGAGAGGCCCAGTACTTC	CASSLGGGGEAQYF
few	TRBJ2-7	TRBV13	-	TGTGCCAGCAGCTTAACAGGTAGAGAAGCGATCTCCTACGAGCAGTACTTC	CASSLTGREAISYEQYF
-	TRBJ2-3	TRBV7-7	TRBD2	TGTGCCAGCAGCCAGCGGGAGTCAGATACGCAGTATTTT	CASSQRESDTQYF
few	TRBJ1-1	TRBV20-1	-	TGCAGTGCTAGTCCCGACAGTTGGACTGAAGCTTTCTTT	CSASPDSWTEAFF
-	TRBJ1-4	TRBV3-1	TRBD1	TGTGCCAGCAGCTTTTCGACCGGGACAGGTGGCGAAAAACTGTTTTTT	CASSFSTGTGGEKLFF
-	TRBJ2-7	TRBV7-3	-	TGTGCCAGCAGCCTCTTACGGGCTACCTCCCACGAGCAGTACTTC	CASSLLRATSHEQYF
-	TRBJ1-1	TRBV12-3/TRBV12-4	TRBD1	TGTGCCAGCAGTATACAGGGGCGGAGCACTGAAGCTTTCTTT	CASSIQGRSTEAFF
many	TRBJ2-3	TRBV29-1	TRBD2	TGCAGTGCGACGGGAGGGGGTTTCGCAGATACGCAGTATTTT	CSATGGGFADTQYF
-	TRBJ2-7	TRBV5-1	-	TGCGCCAGCAGACCAGGGGGGCAGCCGTCCGAGCAGTACTTC	CASRPGGQPSEQYF
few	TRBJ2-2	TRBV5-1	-	TGCGCCAGCAGCTTCAGAGCTCCGGACACCGGGGAGCTGTTTTTT	CASSFRAPDTGELFF
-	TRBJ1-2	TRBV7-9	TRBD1	TGTGCCAGCAGCCCCCAACCTGGACGGGACAGGGGAGACTATGGCTACACCTTC	CASSPQPGRDRGDYGYTF
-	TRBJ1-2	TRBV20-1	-	TGCAGTGCTAGAGACCCACAGACCTCAGGCTATGGCTACACCTTC	CSARDPQTSGYGYTF
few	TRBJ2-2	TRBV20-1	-	TGCAGTGCAAGCAACAGGGTTGGCACCGGGGAGCTGTTTTTT	CSASNRVGTGELFF
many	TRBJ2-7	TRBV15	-	TGTGCCACCAGCAGAGGACAGGAGGACGAGCAGTACTTC	CATSRGQEDEQYF
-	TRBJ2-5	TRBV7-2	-	TGTGCCAGCAGCCCTATGACAGACGCACCTGAGACCCAGTACTTC	CASSPMTDAPETQYF
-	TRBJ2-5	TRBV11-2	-	TGTGCCAGCAGCCGGTCTCACGTTGGAGGGGGGACCGATTCGGCCCAGTACTTC	CASSRSHVGGGTDSAQYF
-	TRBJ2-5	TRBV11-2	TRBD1	TGTGCCAGCAGCAACAGGGGGCAAGAGACCCAGTACTTC	CASSNRGQETQYF
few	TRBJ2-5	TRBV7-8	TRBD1	TGTGCCAGCGGCAGGGGGACAGGGAGAATTCAGACCCAGTACTTC	CASGRGTGRIQTQYF
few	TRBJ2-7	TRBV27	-	TGTGCCAGCATGGGGGAACCTCACTACGAGCAGTACTTC	CASMGEPHYEQYF
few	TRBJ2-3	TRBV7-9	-	TGTGCCAGCAGCTTAGTCGGGCCGGGGAGCACAGATACGCAGTATTTT	CASSLVGPGSTDTQYF
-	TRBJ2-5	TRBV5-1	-	TGCGCCAGCAGCGTCCGGGGGCTCGGAGAGACCCAGTACTTC	CASSVRGLGETQYF
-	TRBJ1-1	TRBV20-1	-	TGCAGTCCTAAGGGGCGAACGAACACTGAAGCTTTCTTT	CSPKGRTNTEAFF
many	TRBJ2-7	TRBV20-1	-	TGCAGTGGCACAAGGGGGGGGTCCTACGAGCAGTACTTC	CSGTRGGSYEQYF
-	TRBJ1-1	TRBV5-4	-	TGTGCCAGCAGCCGGGGGCGAAGTGGTAACACTGAAGCTTTCTTT	CASSRGRSGNTEAFF
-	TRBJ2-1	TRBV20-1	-	TGCAGTGCTAGGTTGGGGAAAGGTTCCTACAATGAGCAGTTCTTC	CSARLGKGSYNEQFF
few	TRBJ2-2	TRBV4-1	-	TGCGCCAGCAGCCAAGATACCGTTCCGAACACCGGGGAGCTGTTTTTT	CASSQDTVPNTGELFF
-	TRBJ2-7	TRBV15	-	TGTGCCACCAGCAGAGAGAGGGGGACTCGCCCATACGAGCAGTACTTC	CATSRERGTRPYEQYF
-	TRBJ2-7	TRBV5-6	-	TGTGCCAGCAGCTTGGGCGGGATGATAAACGAGCAGTACTTC	CASSLGGMINEQYF
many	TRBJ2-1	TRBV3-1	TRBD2	TGTGCCAGCAGCCGCAAACCCGGGACTAGCGGGGCCAATGAGCAGTTCTTC	CASSRKPGTSGANEQFF
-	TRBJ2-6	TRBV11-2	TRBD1	TGTGCCAGCACCCTTAGGCAAGACAGGGCGGCAGGGGCCAACGTCCTGACTTTC	CASTLRQDRAAGANVLTF
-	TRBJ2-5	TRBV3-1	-	TGTGCCAGCAGCCATGGTGGCGGGCAGGGGCCCCAGTACTTC	CASSHGGGQGPQYF
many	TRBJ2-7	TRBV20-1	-	TGCAGTGCTAGTATGGAATTGAGGGGAATGATAAACGAGCAGTACTTC	CSASMELRGMINEQYF
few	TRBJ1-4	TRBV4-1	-	TGCGCCAGCAGCCAAGCTTTAAGGGAAAAACTGTTTTTT	CASSQALREKLFF
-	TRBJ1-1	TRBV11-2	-	TGTGCCAGCAGCTTAGAAGTACAGAGCACTGAAGCTTTCTTT	CASSLEVQSTEAFF
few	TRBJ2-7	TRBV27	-	TGTGCCAGGACCTGGGGCCATCCGAGGAACGAGCAGTACTTC	CARTWGHPRNEQYF
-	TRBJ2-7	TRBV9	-	TGTGCCAGCAGCGTAGGGGGCGGTTCCGGCGAGCAGTACTTC	CASSVGGGSGEQYF
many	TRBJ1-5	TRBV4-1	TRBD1	TGCGCCAGCAGCCAAGATAGGGGGCTCCATCAGCCCCAGCATTTT	CASSQDRGLHQPQHF
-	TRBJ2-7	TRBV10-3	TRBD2	TGTGCCATCAGTGAGACAGCCACGGGACTAGCGGACTACGAGCGGTACTTC	CAISETATGLADYERYF
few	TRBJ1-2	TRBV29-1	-	TGCAGCGTTGGGTTAGGGAACTATGGCTACACCTTC	CSVGLGNYGYTF
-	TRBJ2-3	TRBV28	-	TGTGCCAGCAGTAAACACAGGGACCGTAGCACAGATACGCAGTATTTT	CASSKHRDRSTDTQYF
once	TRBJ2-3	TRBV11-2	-	TGTGCCAGCAGCTTCCCTGGGGGTATCACAGATACGCAGTATTTT	CASSFPGGITDTQYF
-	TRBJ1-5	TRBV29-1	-	TGCAGCGTCATATTTTCCGGGACCGAGGGGCCCCAGCATTTT	CSVIFSGTEGPQHF
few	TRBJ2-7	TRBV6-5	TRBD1	TGTGCCAGCGGATCGACAGGGGTCGAGCAGTACTTC	CASGSTGVEQYF